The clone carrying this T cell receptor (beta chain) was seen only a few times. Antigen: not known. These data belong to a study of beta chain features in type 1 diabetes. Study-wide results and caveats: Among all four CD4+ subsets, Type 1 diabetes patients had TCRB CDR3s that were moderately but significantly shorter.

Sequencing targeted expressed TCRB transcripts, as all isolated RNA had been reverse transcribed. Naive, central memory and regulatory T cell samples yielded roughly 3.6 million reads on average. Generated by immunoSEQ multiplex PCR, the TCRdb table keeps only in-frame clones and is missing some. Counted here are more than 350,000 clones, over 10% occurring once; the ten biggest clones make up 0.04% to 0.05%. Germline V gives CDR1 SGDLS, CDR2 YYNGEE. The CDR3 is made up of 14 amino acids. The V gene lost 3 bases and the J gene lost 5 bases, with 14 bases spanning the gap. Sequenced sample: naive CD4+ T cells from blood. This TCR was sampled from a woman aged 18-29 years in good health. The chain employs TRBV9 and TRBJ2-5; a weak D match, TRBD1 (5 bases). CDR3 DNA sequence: TGTGCCAGCAGCGGTGGGTTACAGGCCGAGACCCAGTACTTC. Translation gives CASSGGLQAETQYF.